A single sample is the source of the 18 T cell receptor beta chains below, sequenced in a study of naive and memory T cell subsets. Both TRBC1 and TRBC2 were covered by a beta constant-region primer of two equimolar oligonucleotides. TCRdb itself ran the UMI-ligation and nested PCR reads through MiXCR, one entry per CDR3 protein. The profile shows some 150,000 distinct CDR3 sequences, about 15% of them singletons. The sequenced material came from naive CD4+ T cells from blood. These receptors originate from a human donor in good health.

This clonotype was counted a few times. The rearrangement uses TRBV5-5 and TRBJ1-1; 11 bases match TRBD1. CDR1 is SGHKS, CDR2 YYEKEE, per germline (reference sequence). Trimming at V came to 4 bases and at J to 4 bases, leaving 6 bases not matched to a gene. The CDR3 is made up of 15 amino acids. The CDR3 region is CASSLLGQGVTEAFF. The CDR3 DNA sequence: TGTGCCAGCAGCCTACTGGGACAGGGGGTCACTGAAGCTTTCTTT.

CDR3 DNA sequence: TGTGCCAGCAGTAGCGGGACAGGGCTCGGCGAGCAGTACTTC. This sequence encodes CASSSGTGLGEQYF. The chain uses TRBV28 and TRBJ2-7; 9 bases agree with TRBD1. V trimming: 5 bases; J trimming: 6 bases; junction bases outside the gene matches: 8. This CDR3 contains 14 residues. Looked up from germline, CDR1 is MDHEN and CDR2 is SYDVKM.

The chain uses TRBV7-2 and TRBJ2-7; D is undetermined. The CDR3 loop spans 14 amino acids. Germline V lookup: CDR1 SGHTA, CDR2 FQGNSA. The V and J ends lost 1 base and 6 bases respectively, with 13 bases between them. As DNA, the CDR3 is TGTGCCAGCAGCTTAGTAAGCCTGCGTGGCGAGCAGTACTTC. Its translation: CASSLVSLRGEQYF.

This clonotype was seen a few times. The chain carries TRBV7-9 and TRBJ1-5; tentative D call: TRBD1 (5 bases). The CDR3 length is 15 residues. Trimming stripped 5 bases from V and 0 bases from J, with 11 bases between. Germline V gene lookup returns CDR1 SEHNR and CDR2 FQNEAQ (reference sequence). CDR3 region: CASSPGGYSNQPQHF. The CDR3 region has the DNA TGTGCCAGCAGCCCCGGGGGGTATAGCAATCAGCCCCAGCATTTT. Filled out from reference TRBV7-9 and TRBJ1-5, the complete variable domain reads DTGVSQNPRHKITKRGQNVTFRCDPISEHNRLYWYRQTLGQGPEFLTYFQNEAQLEKSRLLSDRFSAERPKGSFSTLEIQRTEQGDSAMYLCASSPGGYSNQPQHFGDGTRLSIL.

This clonotype was picked up a small number of times. CDR3 bases: TGTGCCAGCAGCCAAGAGCTGGGACAGACCTATGGCTACACCTTC. This gives the protein CASSQELGQTYGYTF. The chain couples TRBV4-2 to TRBJ1-2; 7 bases line up with TRBD1. Germline loops: CDR1 LGHNA, CDR2 YNFKEQ. This CDR3 spans 15 amino acids. V trimming: 0 bases; J trimming: 4 bases; junction bases outside the gene matches: 5.

In this sample, this clonotype turned up a few times. The V call is TRBV12-3 or TRBV12-4, the J call TRBJ2-5; TRBD1 agrees at 9 bases. Losses at the gene ends were 6 bases for V and 2 bases for J; bases not matched to a gene: 10. There are 16 residues in the CDR3. The CDR3 sequence: CASSLFGTGLQETQYF. The CDR3 DNA sequence: TGTGCCAGCAGCCTTTTCGGGACAGGGCTTCAAGAGACCCAGTACTTC.

There are a few counts of this clonotype. The rearrangement uses TRBV11-2 and TRBJ2-3; 10 nucleotides line up with TRBD2. The CDR3 consists of 17 residues. V trimming: 8 bases; J trimming: 6 bases; junction bases outside the gene matches: 17. CDR1 and CDR2 from the germline V gene are SGHAT and FQNNGV. The CDR3 spells CASLRLAGERGRDTQYF. The CDR3 DNA reads TGTGCCAGCTTGAGGCTAGCGGGAGAGAGGGGGAGGGATACGCAGTATTTT. Combining the CDR3 with reference TRBV11-2 and TRBJ2-3 gives the whole variable domain EAGVAQSPRYKIIEKRQSVAFWCNPISGHATLYWYQQILGQGPKLLIQFQNNGVVDDSQLPKDRFSAERLKGVDSTLKIQPAKLEDSAVYLCASLRLAGERGRDTQYFGPGTRLTVL.

J is TRBJ2-1 and V is TRBV30; TRBD2 is a possible D gene (5 bases). CDR3 length equals 16 residues. Germline CDR1 reads GTSNPN; CDR2 reads SVGIG (reference sequence). With 0 bases removed from V and 8 bases from J, the gap between germline ends came to 20 bases. CDR3 nucleotides: TGTGCCTGGAGTGTACGAAGCGGTCCTAGTATAGATGAGCAGTTCTTC. Amino acid sequence: CAWSVRSGPSIDEQFF.

The chain is built from TRBV7-2 and TRBJ2-1; 9 nucleotides match TRBD2. The J segment lost 1 base and the V segment lost 4 bases, leaving 2 bases of the junction unmatched. The CDR3 is 15 amino acids. Germline values: CDR1 SGHTA, CDR2 FQGNSA. CDR3 nucleotide sequence: TGTGCCAGCAGCTCGACTAGCGGTTCCTACAATGAGCAGTTCTTC. This translates into CASSSTSGSYNEQFF.

This clonotype was observed a few times. The J gene is TRBJ2-7, the V gene TRBV7-9, with D maybe TRBD1 (7 bases). The germline gives CDR1 SEHNR, CDR2 FQNEAQ (reference sequence). Trimming left V 4 bases short and J 3 bases short, with 16 bases between. The CDR3 is 15 residues long. CDR3 nucleotides: TGTGCCAGCAGCTCAAGGGGGGACAGCCTCTACGAGCAGTACTTC. Amino acids: CASSSRGDSLYEQYF. The full variable domain, with the rest looked up from reference TRBV7-9 and TRBJ2-7, is DTGVSQNPRHKITKRGQNVTFRCDPISEHNRLYWYRQTLGQGPEFLTYFQNEAQLEKSRLLSDRFSAERPKGSFSTLEIQRTEQGDSAMYLCASSSRGDSLYEQYFGPGTRLTVT.

The CDR3 is CASSLVGGLAGGPYNEQFF. CDR3 DNA: TGTGCCAGCAGCTTAGTTGGGGGCCTAGCGGGAGGCCCCTACAATGAGCAGTTCTTC. This chain connects TRBV7-2 to TRBJ2-1; 11 nucleotides agree with TRBD2. The V and J ends lost 1 base and 2 bases, in that order; junction bases with no gene match: 10. The CDR3 runs 19 residues. Germline-derived CDR1 and CDR2 are SGHTA and FQGNSA.

The chain joins TRBV20-1 to TRBJ2-7, with 7 nucleotides matching TRBD2. Germline trimming cut 0 bases from V and 0 bases from J; bases unmatched to any gene: 11. The CDR3 runs 17 residues. Looked up from germline, CDR1 is DFQATT and CDR2 is SNEGSKA (reference sequence). Here the CDR3 reads CSARDLRLALSSYEQYF. CDR3 coding DNA: TGCAGTGCTAGAGACCTCCGACTAGCACTTAGCTCCTACGAGCAGTACTTC.

This clonotype turned up a few times. The chain has TRBV4-1 and TRBJ2-1; D is possibly TRBD2 (6 bases). CDR3 length: 14 residues. Trimming took off 4 bases at V and 7 bases at J, with 14 bases between the two ends. From germline, CDR1 is MGHRA and CDR2 YSYEKL. This chain's CDR3 is CASSLLGTLNEQFF. The CDR3 DNA is TGCGCCAGCAGCCTTCTCGGGACTCTTAATGAGCAGTTCTTC.

The chain recombines TRBV11-1 with TRBJ2-1, with D possibly being TRBD1 (6 bases). V dropped 7 bases and J dropped 6 bases, with 19 bases sitting between them. The CDR3 runs to 15 residues. Germline CDR1 reads SGHAT; CDR2 reads FQDESV (reference sequence). CDR3 DNA sequence: TGTGCCAGCACATCTCAGGGGTACTATGGCAATGAGCAGTTCTTC. Protein: CASTSQGYYGNEQFF. Full variable domain (rest looked up from reference TRBV11-1 and TRBJ2-1): EAEVAQSPRYKITEKSQAVAFWCDPISGHATLYWYRQILGQGPELLVQFQDESVVDDSQLPKDRFSAERLKGVDSTLKIQPAELGDSAMYLCASTSQGYYGNEQFFGPGTRLTVL.

This clonotype was seen a few times. The J gene is TRBJ2-7, the V gene TRBV28; D is unresolved. Between the trimmed V and J ends, which lost 3 bases and 0 bases, there was a span of 9 bases. This CDR3 comprises 14 residues. CDR1 is MDHEN, CDR2 SYDVKM, per germline. In DNA, the CDR3 is TGTGCCAGCAGTTTCCAAGGGCCCTCCTACGAGCAGTACTTC. It is translated as CASSFQGPSYEQYF.

CDR3 in amino acids: CASSFGQGNIDGYTF. CDR3 DNA: TGTGCCAGCAGCTTCGGACAGGGGAATATCGATGGCTACACCTTC. The chain carries TRBV7-9 and TRBJ1-2; 9 positions agree with TRBD1. The germline V gene encodes CDR1 SEHNR and CDR2 FQNEAQ (reference sequence). This CDR3 region has 15 residues. After removal of 3 bases from V and 6 bases from J, the junction contained 8 bases not matched to a gene.

This clonotype came up a few times. The chain employs TRBV4-2 and TRBJ2-3; D is ambiguous. The germline V gene has CDR1 LGHNA and CDR2 YNFKEQ. V was clipped by 0 bases and J by 5 bases, with 9 bases between them. This CDR3 has 14 amino acids. The CDR3 DNA reads TGTGCCAGCAGCCAAGATGGGGATTTAGATACGCAGTATTTT. It codes for CASSQDGDLDTQYF.

This clonotype has a count of ten or more. The J gene is TRBJ2-5, the V gene TRBV7-2, with D perhaps being TRBD1 or TRBD2 (5 bases each). Trimming took off 1 base at V and 5 bases at J, with 8 bases between the two ends. This CDR3 has 13 residues. The germline V gene encodes CDR1 SGHTA and CDR2 FQGNSA. CDR3 amino acids: CASSLERGETQYF. CDR3 DNA sequence: TGTGCCAGCAGCTTAGAGAGGGGTGAGACCCAGTACTTC.